Listed below are T cell receptor beta chains from one sample, sequenced in a study of regulatory T cells in long-lasting Graves disease. In TCRdb, the multiplex PCR reads were re-called with MiXCR into one record per CDR3 protein. The repertoire holds roughly 400,000 distinct CDR3 sequences, approximately 16% seen once, with over 7.5% in the top ten. These data were likewise used in another study, on T cells in Graves' hyperthyroidism and ophthalmopathy.

The source material was peripheral blood mononuclear cells (PBMCs), sampled at new diagnosis, from a patient treated with antithyroid drugs. Receptor source: a woman aged 40 to 50 with Graves disease. CDR3s include the opening cysteine and the closing phenylalanine or tryptophan. The order of the fields is D gene, clone size, V gene, J gene, CDR3 DNA, CDR3 protein. The D gene is left open where the match is weak. Expanded clones are given a class, and other clones once, few, many or no size at all.

d_call: NA
clone_size: NA
v_call: TRBV28
j_call: TRBJ1-5
cdr3_nt: TGTGCCAGCAGTTTTGAGGGGAGTCAGCCCCAGCATTTT
cdr3_aa: CASSFEGSQPQHF

d_call: NA
clone_size: few
v_call: TRBV28
j_call: TRBJ2-3
cdr3_nt: TGTGCCAGCAGCTCCTGGGCAGATACGCAGTATTTT
cdr3_aa: CASSSWADTQYF

d_call: TRBD1
clone_size: NA
v_call: TRBV3-1
j_call: TRBJ1-5
cdr3_nt: TGTGCCAGCAGCCAACGGACAGGGGCTCAGCCCCAGCATTTT
cdr3_aa: CASSQRTGAQPQHF

d_call: NA
clone_size: NA
v_call: TRBV6-2/TRBV6-3
j_call: TRBJ2-3
cdr3_nt: TGTGCCAGCAGCAAAAGACAGAGCACAGATACGCAGTATTTT
cdr3_aa: CASSKRQSTDTQYF

d_call: NA
clone_size: many
v_call: TRBV30
j_call: TRBJ1-2
cdr3_nt: TGTGCCTGGACAGAACAGGGAAACTATGGCTACACCTTC
cdr3_aa: CAWTEQGNYGYTF

d_call: NA
clone_size: many
v_call: TRBV3-1
j_call: TRBJ2-3
cdr3_nt: TGTGCCAGCAGCCGAGTCGGGTTCGGAACAGATACGCAGTATTTT
cdr3_aa: CASSRVGFGTDTQYF

d_call: NA
clone_size: NA
v_call: TRBV29-1
j_call: TRBJ1-4
cdr3_nt: TGCAGCGTTAGGGGGTTGGGTAATGAAAAACTGTTTTTT
cdr3_aa: CSVRGLGNEKLFF

d_call: NA
clone_size: many
v_call: TRBV11-1
j_call: TRBJ2-7
cdr3_nt: TGTGCCAGCAGCTTCGAAAGATCCTACGAGCAGTACTTC
cdr3_aa: CASSFERSYEQYF

d_call: NA
clone_size: NA
v_call: TRBV2
j_call: TRBJ1-5
cdr3_nt: TGTGCCAGCAGTCTATTGGCGACCAAAGGTCAGCCCCAGCATTTT
cdr3_aa: CASSLLATKGQPQHF

d_call: NA
clone_size: many
v_call: TRBV20-1
j_call: TRBJ2-3
cdr3_nt: TGCAGTGCTAGATTGTCAGGGTGGGCAGATACGCAGTATTTT
cdr3_aa: CSARLSGWADTQYF

d_call: TRBD2
clone_size: NA
v_call: TRBV7-9
j_call: TRBJ2-3
cdr3_nt: TGTGCCAGCAGCCCATATAACCGGGGGGGAGATACGCAGTATTTT
cdr3_aa: CASSPYNRGGDTQYF

d_call: TRBD1
clone_size: many
v_call: TRBV2
j_call: TRBJ2-3
cdr3_nt: TGTGCCAGCTTGACAGGGGCTCGGGCAGATACGCAGTATTTT
cdr3_aa: CASLTGARADTQYF

d_call: TRBD2
clone_size: many
v_call: TRBV28
j_call: TRBJ2-3
cdr3_nt: TGTGCCAGCCAAACTAGCGGGAGTGCAGATACGCAGTATTTT
cdr3_aa: CASQTSGSADTQYF

d_call: NA
clone_size: NA
v_call: TRBV20-1
j_call: TRBJ1-5
cdr3_nt: TGCAGTGCCCCCATAGGGGGAGACAATCAGCCCCAGCATTTT
cdr3_aa: CSAPIGGDNQPQHF

d_call: TRBD2
clone_size: NA
v_call: TRBV20-1
j_call: TRBJ2-3
cdr3_nt: TGCAGTGCTAGAGACTTTAGCGGGAAGGGAGATACGCAGTATTTT
cdr3_aa: CSARDFSGKGDTQYF

d_call: TRBD2
clone_size: many
v_call: TRBV11-3
j_call: TRBJ2-1
cdr3_nt: TGTGCCAGCAGGACTAGCGGGAGAAAGGGTGAGCAGTTCTTC
cdr3_aa: CASRTSGRKGEQFF

d_call: TRBD1
clone_size: NA
v_call: TRBV6-1
j_call: TRBJ1-5
cdr3_nt: TGTGCCAGCAGTCTCGGGACAGGGGTTAGCAATCAGCCCCAGCATTTT
cdr3_aa: CASSLGTGVSNQPQHF

d_call: TRBD2
clone_size: many
v_call: TRBV7-9
j_call: TRBJ2-4
cdr3_nt: TGTGCCAGCAGCTTGGGAGGGAACAAAAACATTCAGTACTTC
cdr3_aa: CASSLGGNKNIQYF

d_call: TRBD1
clone_size: NA
v_call: TRBV20-1
j_call: TRBJ1-2
cdr3_nt: TGCAGTGCTAGAGAGAGAGGTTGGGACAGTATAATCTATGGCTACACCTTC
cdr3_aa: CSARERGWDSIIYGYTF

d_call: TRBD2
clone_size: many
v_call: TRBV7-9
j_call: TRBJ2-7
cdr3_nt: TGTGCCAGCAGCCCCGGGGAGGGACTCTACGAGCAGTACTTC
cdr3_aa: CASSPGEGLYEQYF

d_call: NA
clone_size: many
v_call: TRBV11-2
j_call: TRBJ2-1
cdr3_nt: TGTGCCAGCAGCCCAGGGTATCGCGATGAGCAGTTCTTC
cdr3_aa: CASSPGYRDEQFF

d_call: NA
clone_size: many
v_call: TRBV12-5
j_call: TRBJ2-5
cdr3_nt: TGTGCTAGTGGTTTGCAGGAACCAGAGACCCAGTACTTC
cdr3_aa: CASGLQEPETQYF

d_call: NA
clone_size: NA
v_call: TRBV6-1
j_call: TRBJ2-2
cdr3_nt: TGTGCCAGCAGTGAAGTGGGGAGCCCCGGGGAGCTGTTTTTT
cdr3_aa: CASSEVGSPGELFF

d_call: TRBD1
clone_size: many
v_call: TRBV28
j_call: TRBJ2-3
cdr3_nt: TGTGCCAGCAGTTTATCCGGTGGACAGGGGGCAGATACGCAGTATTTT
cdr3_aa: CASSLSGGQGADTQYF

d_call: NA
clone_size: NA
v_call: TRBV28
j_call: TRBJ1-1
cdr3_nt: TGTGCCAGCAGTTTATCTGGGGCGCGGGAGTATAACGAAGCTCTCTTT
cdr3_aa: CASSLSGAREYNEALF

d_call: TRBD2
clone_size: many
v_call: TRBV20-1
j_call: TRBJ2-1
cdr3_nt: TGCAGTGCTAGAGATGTGCTAGCGGGTTCCCGGGGCAATGAGCAGTTCTTC
cdr3_aa: CSARDVLAGSRGNEQFF

d_call: NA
clone_size: many
v_call: TRBV19
j_call: TRBJ2-5
cdr3_nt: TGTGCCAGTAGTATGGGTAACCCTCCGGAGACCCAGTACTTC
cdr3_aa: CASSMGNPPETQYF

d_call: NA
clone_size: NA
v_call: TRBV7-9
j_call: TRBJ2-1
cdr3_nt: TGTGCCAGCAGCTTAGAGGTCCGCTCCAATGAGCAGTTCTTC
cdr3_aa: CASSLEVRSNEQFF

d_call: TRBD2
clone_size: few
v_call: TRBV28
j_call: TRBJ2-7
cdr3_nt: TGTGCCAGCATTCCCGGACTAGCGGCGATATTGTCCGAGCAGTACTTC
cdr3_aa: CASIPGLAAILSEQYF

d_call: TRBD1
clone_size: NA
v_call: TRBV4-1
j_call: TRBJ2-7
cdr3_nt: TGCGCCAGCAGCCGGGACAGGACAAACGAGCAGTACTTC
cdr3_aa: CASSRDRTNEQYF

d_call: TRBD2
clone_size: few
v_call: TRBV20-1
j_call: TRBJ2-1
cdr3_nt: TGCAGTGCTAGAGATGAGGGACTAGCCCTGAGGAGCTCCTACAATGAGCAGTTCTTC
cdr3_aa: CSARDEGLALRSSYNEQFF

d_call: NA
clone_size: many
v_call: TRBV12-3/TRBV12-4
j_call: TRBJ2-1
cdr3_nt: TGTGCCAGCAGCCCCCAGGGCGCCGAGCAGTTCTTC
cdr3_aa: CASSPQGAEQFF

d_call: TRBD2
clone_size: NA
v_call: TRBV29-1
j_call: TRBJ2-7
cdr3_nt: TGCAGCGCAGCAACTAGCGTTGACGAGCAGTACTTC
cdr3_aa: CSAATSVDEQYF

d_call: TRBD1
clone_size: many
v_call: TRBV27
j_call: TRBJ1-1
cdr3_nt: TGTGCCAGCAGTCGATCGGACAGGGAGATAACTGAAGCTTTCTTT
cdr3_aa: CASSRSDREITEAFF

d_call: TRBD1
clone_size: NA
v_call: TRBV29-1
j_call: TRBJ1-1
cdr3_nt: TGCAGCGTTGATAATCCAGGGGGCTGGGGCACTGAAGCTTTCTTT
cdr3_aa: CSVDNPGGWGTEAFF

d_call: NA
clone_size: NA
v_call: TRBV4-1
j_call: TRBJ1-3
cdr3_nt: TGCGCCAGCAGCCCAGTACAGGGCTCCAACACCATATATTTT
cdr3_aa: CASSPVQGSNTIYF

d_call: TRBD1
clone_size: many
v_call: TRBV5-1
j_call: TRBJ2-1
cdr3_nt: TGCGCCAGCAGCTTGGCCGGGACAGGGGGCTCAGCGGGGCTCTACAATGAGCAGTTCTTC
cdr3_aa: CASSLAGTGGSAGLYNEQFF

d_call: NA
clone_size: few
v_call: TRBV27
j_call: TRBJ1-5
cdr3_nt: TGTGCCACGAAGGAAAATAGCAATCAGCCCCAGCATTTT
cdr3_aa: CATKENSNQPQHF

d_call: TRBD1
clone_size: NA
v_call: TRBV11-3
j_call: TRBJ2-1
cdr3_nt: TGTGCCAGCAGCAACCGGGTCCAGGGGGCAGACAATGAGCAGTTCTTC
cdr3_aa: CASSNRVQGADNEQFF

d_call: NA
clone_size: NA
v_call: TRBV6-2/TRBV6-3
j_call: TRBJ2-2
cdr3_nt: TGTGCCAGCAGTTATACTAGCATCGGGGAGCTGTTTTTT
cdr3_aa: CASSYTSIGELFF

d_call: NA
clone_size: many
v_call: TRBV28
j_call: TRBJ2-7
cdr3_nt: TGTGCCAGCAGTAGCCCCTATCGCGGGCTGATCTACGAGCAGTACTTC
cdr3_aa: CASSSPYRGLIYEQYF

d_call: TRBD2
clone_size: many
v_call: TRBV3-1
j_call: TRBJ2-2
cdr3_nt: TGTGCCAGCAGCCAGGGACTAGCGGGAGTCACCGGGGAGCTGTTTTTT
cdr3_aa: CASSQGLAGVTGELFF

d_call: TRBD1
clone_size: many
v_call: TRBV28
j_call: TRBJ1-1
cdr3_nt: TGTGCCAGCACCAGGGGGAGCACTGAAGCTTTCTTT
cdr3_aa: CASTRGSTEAFF

d_call: TRBD1
clone_size: NA
v_call: TRBV4-1
j_call: TRBJ1-1
cdr3_nt: TGCGCCAGCAGCCAGGGAACAGGGGATTACACTGAAGCTTTCTTT
cdr3_aa: CASSQGTGDYTEAFF

d_call: TRBD2
clone_size: many
v_call: TRBV3-1
j_call: TRBJ2-5
cdr3_nt: TGTGCCAGCAGCCACGGACTAGCGGCAAAAGAGACCCAGTACTTC
cdr3_aa: CASSHGLAAKETQYF

d_call: NA
clone_size: few
v_call: TRBV7-2
j_call: TRBJ2-5
cdr3_nt: TGTGCCAGCAGAATACAAGCGGAAGAGACCCAGTACTTC
cdr3_aa: CASRIQAEETQYF

d_call: NA
clone_size: many
v_call: TRBV11-3
j_call: TRBJ2-1
cdr3_nt: TGTGCCAGCAGCTTAGGCACGGGGACGGCCTACAATGAGCAGTTCTTC
cdr3_aa: CASSLGTGTAYNEQFF

d_call: NA
clone_size: many
v_call: TRBV19
j_call: TRBJ1-1
cdr3_nt: TGTGCCAGTAGTATGGGACGGGGGACTGAAGCTTTCTTT
cdr3_aa: CASSMGRGTEAFF

d_call: NA
clone_size: NA
v_call: TRBV27
j_call: TRBJ2-6
cdr3_nt: TGTGCCAGCAGCCAGGGACCCTTCTCTGGGGCCAACGTCCTGACTTTC
cdr3_aa: CASSQGPFSGANVLTF

d_call: NA
clone_size: many
v_call: TRBV19
j_call: TRBJ1-2
cdr3_nt: TGTGCCACTACTCCGCGTGGAAACTTCTATGGCTACACCTTC
cdr3_aa: CATTPRGNFYGYTF